The 14 T cell receptor beta chains reported below all come from one sample, sequenced in a study of cytomegalovirus exposure and HLA in healthy donors. Researchers ran the PCR with 60 Vbeta and 13 Jbeta primers. Clones were read by immunoSEQ multiplex PCR, and TCRdb kept only the in-frame ones, dropping some. The table has about 160,000 clones, less than 85% seen once. Source material: PBMCs. Every receptor here comes from a man aged 35-49 years in good health and CMV-seronegative.

In the case of this clone: Distinct nucleotide sequences in the sample also encode this CDR3. The chain couples TRBV6-5 to TRBJ1-2; the D gene is possibly TRBD1 (6 bases). The germline CDR1 and CDR2 sequences are MNHEY and SVGAGI. Trimming shortened V by 0 bases and J by 6 bases, and 17 bases separated the two germline ends. The CDR3 runs to 16 residues. The CDR3 DNA is TGTGCCAGCAGTTACTCGATCCAGACAGGTGTTCATGGCTACACCTTC. Its translation is CASSYSIQTGVHGYTF.

The chain recombines TRBV11-2 with TRBJ2-7; 8 bases agree with TRBD2. With V trimmed by 3 bases and J by 0 bases, 16 bases remained unmatched. Germline V lookup: CDR1 SGHAT, CDR2 FQNNGV. This CDR3 is built from 19 residues. CDR3 region: CASSLGRLAGARSSYEQYF. DNA for the CDR3: TGTGCCAGCAGCTTGGGGAGGCTAGCGGGCGCAAGGAGCTCCTACGAGCAGTACTTC.

V gene TRBV23-1 combines with J gene TRBJ1-4; D possibly corresponds to TRBD1 (6 bases). TRBV23-1 has ORF status, its function being uncertain. The CDR3 extends over 14 amino acids. Trimming removed 3 bases at V and 4 bases at J, with 9 bases between. The CDR3 DNA reads TGCGCCAGCAGTCAGGGGACACTTAATGAAAAACTGTTTTTT. Translated: CASSQGTLNEKLFF.

The chain carries TRBV5-4 and TRBJ2-2; no firm D call. Germline lookup yields CDR1 SGHNT and CDR2 YYREEE (reference sequence). The length of the CDR3 is 14 residues. Trimming shortened V by 2 bases and J by 2 bases, and 7 bases separated the two germline ends. The CDR3 here is CASSFGGNTGELFF. The DNA of the CDR3 is TGTGCCAGCAGCTTCGGCGGAAACACCGGGGAGCTGTTTTTT.

This chain joins TRBV29-1 and TRBJ2-2, with D perhaps matching TRBD2 (7 bases). V was trimmed by 7 bases and J by 6 bases, leaving 12 bases between them. This CDR3 region has 12 residues. Germline-derived CDR1 and CDR2 are SQVTM and ANQGSEA. The CDR3, as DNA: TGCAGCGGGAGAGGGGGGGCCGGGGAGCTGTTTTTT. Protein sequence: CSGRGGAGELFF.

The chain is built from TRBV11-2 and TRBJ1-2; D unresolved. The V end lost 2 bases, the J end lost 8 bases, and 15 bases lay between the germline ends. Looked up from germline, CDR1 is SGHAT and CDR2 is FQNNGV. The CDR3 runs to 14 residues. The CDR3, as DNA: TGTGCCAGCAGCTTAAGTGAGGGTAAAGGAGGCTACACCTTC. Translation: CASSLSEGKGGYTF. Supplemented by reference TRBV11-2 and TRBJ1-2, the full variable domain reads EAGVAQSPRYKIIEKRQSVAFWCNPISGHATLYWYQQILGQGPKLLIQFQNNGVVDDSQLPKDRFSAERLKGVDSTLKIQPAKLEDSAVYLCASSLSEGKGGYTFGSGTRLTVV.

This clone has just a few counts. J is TRBJ2-1 and V is TRBV13, with D possibly matching TRBD1 (6 bases). This CDR3 has 13 residues. Germline lookup yields CDR1 PRHDT and CDR2 FYEKMQ (reference sequence). V lost 4 bases and J lost 10, with 14 bases in between. The CDR3 DNA is TGTGCCAGCAGCTCCGTACAGGGTCCCGAGCAGTTCTTC. Translated, it gives CASSSVQGPEQFF.

The rearrangement links TRBV11-2 to TRBJ1-4, with 7 bases lining up with TRBD1. Trimming at V came to 2 bases and at J to 7 bases, leaving 4 bases not matched to a gene. Germline V lookup: CDR1 SGHAT, CDR2 FQNNGV. CDR3 size: 14 residues. The CDR3 reads CASSLTEGAEKLFF. CDR3 nucleotides: TGTGCCAGCAGCTTAACCGAGGGGGCTGAAAAACTGTTTTTT.

The chain couples TRBV7-2 to TRBJ2-6; D call uncertain. CDR1 SGHTA and CDR2 FQGNSA come from the germline V gene. CDR3 length equals 16 residues. The V gene lost 0 bases and the J gene lost 0 bases, with 6 bases spanning the gap. CDR3 DNA: TGTGCCAGCAGCTTAGCCGGGTACTCTGGGGCCAACGTCCTGACTTTC. Translating it yields CASSLAGYSGANVLTF.

V and J are TRBV6-1 and TRBJ1-4; 9 positions agree with TRBD1. This CDR3 comprises 14 residues. Trimming at V came to 7 bases and at J to 7 bases, leaving 7 bases not matched to a gene. Germline V gene sequence: CDR1 MNHNS, CDR2 SASEGT. The CDR3 DNA reads as TGTGCCAGCACCGAGACAGGGGGTGGTGAAAAACTGTTTTTT. This gives the protein CASTETGGGEKLFF.

The chain joins TRBV7-9 to TRBJ1-5, with 12 bases that match TRBD1. Unmatched junction bases numbered 8, after V lost 1 base and J lost 7 bases. In germline, CDR1 is SEHNR, CDR2 FQNEAQ (reference sequence). This CDR3 is built from 17 residues. The CDR3 bases are TGTGCCAGCAGCTTAGGAAGTGGGACAGGGGGCGGGCAGCCCCAGCATTTT. Translation: CASSLGSGTGGGQPQHF.

This chain uses TRBV10-3 with TRBJ1-2, with D maybe TRBD1 (6 bases). The CDR3 contains 14 residues. Germline loops: CDR1 ENHRY, CDR2 SYGVKD. V was shortened by 6 bases and J by 0 bases, with 11 bases between the two germline ends. The CDR3 region is CAISYDRTNYGYTF. CDR3 nucleotides: TGTGCCATCAGCTATGACAGGACTAACTATGGCTACACCTTC.

In its sample, this clone was seen once. The genes are TRBV13 and TRBJ2-3; 8 nucleotides agree with TRBD1. Per the germline V gene, CDR1 is PRHDT and CDR2 is FYEKMQ (reference sequence). There are 16 residues in the CDR3. J was trimmed by 2 bases and V by 5 bases; bases with no gene match: 9. The chain's CDR3 is CASSIPRDRYTDTQYF. DNA for the CDR3: TGTGCCAGCAGCATCCCGAGGGACAGGTACACAGATACGCAGTATTTT.

The genes are TRBV5-4 and TRBJ2-5; D gene unclear. The CDR3 has 14 residues. Germline assignment: CDR1 SGHNT and CDR2 YYREEE (reference sequence). V lost 1 base and J 1 base, leaving 8 bases between the germline ends. The DNA of the CDR3 is TGTGCCAGCAGCTTGCCCCCCTTCCAAGAGACCCAGTACTTC. This translates into CASSLPPFQETQYF.